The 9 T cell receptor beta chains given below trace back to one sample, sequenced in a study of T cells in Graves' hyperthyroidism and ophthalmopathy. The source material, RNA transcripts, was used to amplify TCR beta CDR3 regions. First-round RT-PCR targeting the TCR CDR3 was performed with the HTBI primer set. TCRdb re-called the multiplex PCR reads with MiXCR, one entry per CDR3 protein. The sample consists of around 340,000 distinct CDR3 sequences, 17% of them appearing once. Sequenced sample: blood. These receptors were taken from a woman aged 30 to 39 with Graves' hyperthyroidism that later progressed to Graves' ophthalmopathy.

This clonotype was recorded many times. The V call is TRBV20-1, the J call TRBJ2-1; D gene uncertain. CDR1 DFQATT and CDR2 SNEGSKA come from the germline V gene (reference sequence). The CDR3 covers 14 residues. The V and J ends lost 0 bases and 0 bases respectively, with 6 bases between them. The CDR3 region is CSARDPLSYNEQFF. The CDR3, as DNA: TGCAGTGCTAGAGATCCCCTCTCCTACAATGAGCAGTTCTTC.

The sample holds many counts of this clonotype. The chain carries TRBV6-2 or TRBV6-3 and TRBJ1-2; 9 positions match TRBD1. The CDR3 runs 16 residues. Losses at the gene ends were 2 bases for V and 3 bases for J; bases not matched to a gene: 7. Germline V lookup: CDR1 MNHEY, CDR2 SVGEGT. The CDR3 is CASSYTTWTGDYGYTF. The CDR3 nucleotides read TGTGCCAGCAGTTACACGACTTGGACAGGGGACTATGGCTACACCTTC.

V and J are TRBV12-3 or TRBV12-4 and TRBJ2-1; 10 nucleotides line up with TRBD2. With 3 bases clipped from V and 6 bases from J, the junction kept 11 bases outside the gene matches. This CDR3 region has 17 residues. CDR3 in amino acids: CASSLSVVAGGINEQFF. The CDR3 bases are TGTGCCAGCAGTTTGTCCGTAGTAGCGGGAGGTATCAATGAGCAGTTCTTC.

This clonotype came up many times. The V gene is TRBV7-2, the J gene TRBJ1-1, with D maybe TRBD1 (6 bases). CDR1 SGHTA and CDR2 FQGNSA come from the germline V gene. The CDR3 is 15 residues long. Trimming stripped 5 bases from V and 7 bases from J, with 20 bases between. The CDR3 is CASSPSGQYLGEAFF. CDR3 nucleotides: TGTGCCAGCAGCCCCTCAGGACAGTACTTAGGTGAAGCTTTCTTT. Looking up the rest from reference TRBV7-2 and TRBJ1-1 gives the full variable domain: GAGVSQSPSNKVTEKGKDVELRCDPISGHTALYWYRQSLGQGLEFLIYFQGNSAPDKSGLPSDRFSAERTGGSVSTLTIQRTQQEDSAVYLCASSPSGQYLGEAFFGQGTRLTVV.

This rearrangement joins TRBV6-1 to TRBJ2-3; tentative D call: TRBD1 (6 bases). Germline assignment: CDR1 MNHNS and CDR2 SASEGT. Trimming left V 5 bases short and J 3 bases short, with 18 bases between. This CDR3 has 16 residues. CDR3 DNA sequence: TGTGCCAGCAGTTCCATACAGGGATCCGGAACAGATACGCAGTATTTT. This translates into CASSSIQGSGTDTQYF.

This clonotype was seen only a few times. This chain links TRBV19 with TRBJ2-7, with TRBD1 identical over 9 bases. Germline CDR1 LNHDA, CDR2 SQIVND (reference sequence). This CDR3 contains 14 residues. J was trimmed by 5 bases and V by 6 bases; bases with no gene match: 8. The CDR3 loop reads CASSRQGGFNEQYF. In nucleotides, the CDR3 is TGTGCCAGTAGCCGACAGGGGGGATTCAACGAGCAGTACTTC.

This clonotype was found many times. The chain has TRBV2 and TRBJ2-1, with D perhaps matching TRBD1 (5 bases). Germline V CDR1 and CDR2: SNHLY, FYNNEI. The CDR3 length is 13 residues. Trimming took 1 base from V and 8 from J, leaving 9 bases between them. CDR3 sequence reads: CASSEVSGHEQFF. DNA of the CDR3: TGTGCCAGCAGTGAAGTATCAGGGCATGAGCAGTTCTTC. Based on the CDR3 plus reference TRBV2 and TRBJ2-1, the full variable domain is EPEVTQTPSHQVTQMGQEVILRCVPISNHLYFYWYRQILGQKVEFLVSFYNNEISEKSEIFDDQFSVERPDGSNFTLKIRSTKLEDSAMYFCASSEVSGHEQFFGPGTRLTVL.

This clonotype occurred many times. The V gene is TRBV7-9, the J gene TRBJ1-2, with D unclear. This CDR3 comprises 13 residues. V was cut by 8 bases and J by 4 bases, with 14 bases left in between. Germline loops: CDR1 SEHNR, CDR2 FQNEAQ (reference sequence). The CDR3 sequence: CASVDPGSYGYTF. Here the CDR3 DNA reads TGTGCCAGCGTCGACCCAGGTTCCTATGGCTACACCTTC.

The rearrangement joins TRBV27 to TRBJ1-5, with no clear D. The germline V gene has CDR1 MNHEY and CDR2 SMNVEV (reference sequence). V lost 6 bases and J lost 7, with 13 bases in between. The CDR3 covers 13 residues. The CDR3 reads CASSIGSGQPQHF. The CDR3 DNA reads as TGTGCCAGCAGCATAGGGTCGGGGCAGCCCCAGCATTTT.